This record covers a single TCR beta chain. This sample was taken from a study of blood T cell repertoires in COVID-19. Across the study: Collection of acute and convalescent COVID-19 samples took place in the United States, Italy and Spain. T cells, B-cell-depleted T cells, or PBMCs supplied cDNA or gDNA.

Those enrolled in Seattle joined during active infection and were followed longitudinally afterward. This CDR3 spans 16 amino acids. V dropped 0 bases and J dropped 2; count of bases not matched to a gene: 6. CDR1 and CDR2 from the germline V gene are SGHAT and FQNNGV. In the study's own analysis: Amplification of reference gene primers was used by the study to estimate nucleated cell counts. Data came from immunoSEQ multiplex PCR; TCRdb stores just in-frame clones and leaves some out. Clone size and V and J calls were adopted from that table, with D and trimming inferred from the DNA. The table has roughly 60,000 clones, 80% to 90% seen once.

The chain uses TRBV11-2 and TRBJ2-5; 7 bases are a match to TRBD2. The specimen sequenced was peripheral blood. This receptor was obtained from a man aged 40-49 years with COVID-19, enrolled during active disease. CDR3 residues: CASSLDWEGGQETQYF. Here the CDR3 DNA reads TGTGCCAGCAGCTTAGATTGGGAGGGAGGGCAAGAGACCCAGTACTTC.